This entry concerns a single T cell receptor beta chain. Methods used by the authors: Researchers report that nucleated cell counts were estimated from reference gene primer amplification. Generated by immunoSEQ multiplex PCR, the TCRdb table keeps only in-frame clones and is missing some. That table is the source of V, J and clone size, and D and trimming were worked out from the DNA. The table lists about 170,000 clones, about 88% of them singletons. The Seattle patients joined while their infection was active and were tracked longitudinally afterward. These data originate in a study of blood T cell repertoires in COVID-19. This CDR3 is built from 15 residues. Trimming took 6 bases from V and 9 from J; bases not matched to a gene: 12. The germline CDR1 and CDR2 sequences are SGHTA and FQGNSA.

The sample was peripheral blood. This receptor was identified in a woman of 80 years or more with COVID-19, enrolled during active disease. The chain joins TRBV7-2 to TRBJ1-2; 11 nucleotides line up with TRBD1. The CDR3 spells CASRLTSGQGGSYTF. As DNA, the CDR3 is TGTGCCAGCAGACTTACCTCGGGACAGGGGGGAAGCTACACCTTC.